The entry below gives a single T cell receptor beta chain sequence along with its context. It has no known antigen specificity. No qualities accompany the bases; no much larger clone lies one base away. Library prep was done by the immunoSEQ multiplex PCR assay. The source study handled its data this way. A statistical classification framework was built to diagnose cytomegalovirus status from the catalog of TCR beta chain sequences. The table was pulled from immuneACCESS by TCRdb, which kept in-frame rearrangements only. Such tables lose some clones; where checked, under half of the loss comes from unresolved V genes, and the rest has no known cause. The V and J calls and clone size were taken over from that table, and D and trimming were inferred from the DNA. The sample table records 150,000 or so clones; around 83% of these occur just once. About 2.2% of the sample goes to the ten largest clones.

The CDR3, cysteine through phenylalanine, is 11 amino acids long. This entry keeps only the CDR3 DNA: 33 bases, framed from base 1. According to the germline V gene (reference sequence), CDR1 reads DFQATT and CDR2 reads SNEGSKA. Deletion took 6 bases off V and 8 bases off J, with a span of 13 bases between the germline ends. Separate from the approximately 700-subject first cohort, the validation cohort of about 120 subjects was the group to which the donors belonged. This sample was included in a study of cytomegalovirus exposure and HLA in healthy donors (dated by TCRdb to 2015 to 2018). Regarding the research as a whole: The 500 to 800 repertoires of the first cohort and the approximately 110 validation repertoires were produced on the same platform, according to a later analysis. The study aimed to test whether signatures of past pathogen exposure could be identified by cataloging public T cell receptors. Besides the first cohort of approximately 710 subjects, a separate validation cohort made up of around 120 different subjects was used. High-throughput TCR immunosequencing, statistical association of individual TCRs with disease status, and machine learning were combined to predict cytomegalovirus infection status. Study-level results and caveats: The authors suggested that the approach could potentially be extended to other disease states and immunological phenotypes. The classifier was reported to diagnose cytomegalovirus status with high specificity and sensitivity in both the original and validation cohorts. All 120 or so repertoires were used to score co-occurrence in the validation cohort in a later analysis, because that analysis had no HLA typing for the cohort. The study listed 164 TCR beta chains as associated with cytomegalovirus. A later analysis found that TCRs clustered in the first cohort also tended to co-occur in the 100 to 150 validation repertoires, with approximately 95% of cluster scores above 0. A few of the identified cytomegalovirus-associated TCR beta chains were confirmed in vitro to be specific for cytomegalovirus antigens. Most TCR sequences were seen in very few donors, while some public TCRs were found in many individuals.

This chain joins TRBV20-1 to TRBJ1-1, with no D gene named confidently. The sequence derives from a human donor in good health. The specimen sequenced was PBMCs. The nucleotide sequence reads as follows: TGCAGTGCCCTCCTCGCGGGGGAAGCTTTCTTT. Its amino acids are CSALLAGEAFF.